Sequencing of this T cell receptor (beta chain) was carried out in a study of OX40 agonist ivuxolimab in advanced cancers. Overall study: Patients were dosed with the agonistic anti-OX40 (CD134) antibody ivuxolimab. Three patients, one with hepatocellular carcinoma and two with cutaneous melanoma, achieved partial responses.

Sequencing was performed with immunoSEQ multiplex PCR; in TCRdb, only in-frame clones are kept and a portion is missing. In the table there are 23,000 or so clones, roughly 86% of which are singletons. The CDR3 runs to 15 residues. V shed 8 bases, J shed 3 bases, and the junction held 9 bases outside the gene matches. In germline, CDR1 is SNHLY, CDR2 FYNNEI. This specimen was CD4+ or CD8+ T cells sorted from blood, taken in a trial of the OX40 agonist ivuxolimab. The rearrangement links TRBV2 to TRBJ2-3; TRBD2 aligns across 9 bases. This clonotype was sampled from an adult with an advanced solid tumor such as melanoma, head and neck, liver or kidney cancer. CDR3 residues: CASRYASGATDTQYF. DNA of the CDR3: TGTGCCAGCCGGTACGCTAGCGGGGCAACAGATACGCAGTATTTT.